This TCR beta chain was sequenced in a study of read filtering for tumor transcriptome and immune sequencing. This clonotype was counted many times. Molecular barcoded adaptors covering alpha/delta and beta/gamma chains were used on approximately 440 ng RNA. From the reads, TCRdb called clonotypes with MiXCR, one entry per CDR3 protein. The table records over 50,000 distinct CDR3 sequences, approximately 19% of them present only once. The sequence was obtained from a donor at least 40 years old with multiple myeloma. Sequenced material: a population of CD138-negative cells sorted from bone marrow.

The CDR3 DNA reads TGCAGCATAAAGACCGGGACCAGCACCGGGGAGCTGTTTTTT. Residues: CSIKTGTSTGELFF. The V and J genes are TRBV29-1 and TRBJ2-2; D is possibly TRBD1 or TRBD2 (5 bases each). CDR1 SQVTM and CDR2 ANQGSEA come from the germline V gene. The CDR3 is 14 residues long. V was clipped by 8 bases and J by 4 bases, with 17 bases between them.